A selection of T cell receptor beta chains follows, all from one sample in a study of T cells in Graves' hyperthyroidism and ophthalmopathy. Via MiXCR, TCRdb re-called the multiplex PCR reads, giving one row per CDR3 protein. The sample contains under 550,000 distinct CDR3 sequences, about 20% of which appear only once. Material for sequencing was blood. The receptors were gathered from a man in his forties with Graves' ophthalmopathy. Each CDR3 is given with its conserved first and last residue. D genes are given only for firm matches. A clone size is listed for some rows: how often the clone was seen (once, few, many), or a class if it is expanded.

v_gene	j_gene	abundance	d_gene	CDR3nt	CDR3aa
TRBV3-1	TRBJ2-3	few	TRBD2	TGTGCCAGCAGCCTAGCGGGAGGGGACCCAGATACGCAGTATTTT	CASSLAGGDPDTQYF
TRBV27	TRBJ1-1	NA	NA	TGTGCCAGCAGCCGCGCGGGGGAGACTTTCTTT	CASSRAGETFF
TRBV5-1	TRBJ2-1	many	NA	TGCGCCAGCAGCATGGACGGTCCCGGCTACAATGAGCAGTTCTTC	CASSMDGPGYNEQFF
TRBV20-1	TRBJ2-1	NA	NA	TGCAGTGCTAGAGAGGGACTCCATGAGGTCAATGAGCAGTTCTTC	CSAREGLHEVNEQFF
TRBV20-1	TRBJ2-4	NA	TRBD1	TGCAGTGCAAGGGACAGTTCGAACATTCAGTACTTC	CSARDSSNIQYF
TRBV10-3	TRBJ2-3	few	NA	TGTGCCATCAAAGGGACCGGCACAGATACGCAGTATTTT	CAIKGTGTDTQYF
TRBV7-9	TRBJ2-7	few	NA	TGTGCCAGCAGCTTAGAGGCAGGGGAGGTCTACGAGCAGTACTTC	CASSLEAGEVYEQYF
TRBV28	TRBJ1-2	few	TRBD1	TGTGCCAGCAGTTTGGACAGGGACGCCTATGGCTACACCTTC	CASSLDRDAYGYTF
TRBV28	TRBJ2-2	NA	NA	TGTGCCAGCAGTTTAGGAGGGTTGCACACCGGGGAGCTGTTTTTT	CASSLGGLHTGELFF
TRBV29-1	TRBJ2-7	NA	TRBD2	TGCAGCGTTGTCGCGGGAGGGTTTTACGAGCAGTACTTC	CSVVAGGFYEQYF
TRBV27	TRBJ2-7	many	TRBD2	TGTGCCAGCAGTTTACGTAGCGGGAGGGGCGGCCCGGCGCCCTACGAGCAGTACTTC	CASSLRSGRGGPAPYEQYF
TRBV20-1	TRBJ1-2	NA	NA	TGCAGTGCTCCCCGGGGAGGGGATGGCTACACCTTC	CSAPRGGDGYTF
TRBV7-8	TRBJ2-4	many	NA	TGTGCCAGCAGCTTAAGAGGGGACTGGGGGGTCGCCAAAAACATTCAGTACTTC	CASSLRGDWGVAKNIQYF
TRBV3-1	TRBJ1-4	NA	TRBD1	TGTGCCAGCAGCCCTCGACAGGGGGGGAATGAAAAACTGTTTTTT	CASSPRQGGNEKLFF
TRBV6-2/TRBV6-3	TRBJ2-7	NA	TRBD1	TGTGCCAGCAGTGCGAGGGACAGCTACGAGCAGTACTTC	CASSARDSYEQYF
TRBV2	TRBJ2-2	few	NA	TGTGCCAGCAGTGAAGACGAACGAACCGGGGAGCTGTTTTTT	CASSEDERTGELFF
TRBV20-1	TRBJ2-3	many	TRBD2	TGCAGTGCTAGACTAGCGGGAAGCCTAGATACGCAGTATTTT	CSARLAGSLDTQYF
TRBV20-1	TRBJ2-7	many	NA	TGCAGTGCTGGGGCGGGGAGATTTAGCTCCTACGAGCAGTACTTC	CSAGAGRFSSYEQYF
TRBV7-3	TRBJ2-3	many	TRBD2	TGTGCCAGCAGCCCGCAGGGACTAGCGGACACAGATACGCAGTATTTT	CASSPQGLADTDTQYF
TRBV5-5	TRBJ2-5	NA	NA	TGTGCCAGCAGCTTGGCCACGCCCGCGGCCCAGTACTTC	CASSLATPAAQYF
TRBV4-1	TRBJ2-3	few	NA	TGCGCCAGCAGCCTACAGGGAGGCTTGAGCACAGATACGCAGTATTTT	CASSLQGGLSTDTQYF
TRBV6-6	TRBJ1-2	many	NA	TGTGCCAGCAGTTACGTTGGCAGCTCCTATGGCTACACCTTC	CASSYVGSSYGYTF
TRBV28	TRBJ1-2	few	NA	TGTGCCAGCACCGGGACCTTCGGCTACACCTTC	CASTGTFGYTF
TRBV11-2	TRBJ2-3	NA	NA	TGTGCCAGCAGCTTAGAGGAGGGGTCCACAGATACGCAGTATTTT	CASSLEEGSTDTQYF
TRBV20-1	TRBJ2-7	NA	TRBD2	TGCAGTGCTCCACCACGACTAGCGGGAATCTACGAGCAGTACTTC	CSAPPRLAGIYEQYF
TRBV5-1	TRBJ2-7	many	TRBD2	TGCGCCAGCAGCTTTGGACTAGCGGGGGGACCCAGCTCCTACGAGCAGTACTTC	CASSFGLAGGPSSYEQYF
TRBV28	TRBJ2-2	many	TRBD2	TGTGCCAGCAGTTTCCGAGGACGACTTAGCGGGACCACCGGGGAGCTGTTTTTT	CASSFRGRLSGTTGELFF
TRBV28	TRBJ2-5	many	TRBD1	TGTGCCAGCAGGGGGACAGGCCGGATCTACCAAGAGACCCAGTACTTC	CASRGTGRIYQETQYF
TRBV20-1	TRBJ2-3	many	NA	TGCAGTGCCCAAGAGCGGCCCTTCACAGATACGCAGTATTTT	CSAQERPFTDTQYF
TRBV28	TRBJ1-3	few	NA	TGTGCCAGCAGGGGGGGGGGGCACACCATATATTTT	CASRGGGHTIYF
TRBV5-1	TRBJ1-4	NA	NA	TGCGCCAGCAGCTTCGAGGGGCGCGGTGAAAAACTGTTTTTT	CASSFEGRGEKLFF
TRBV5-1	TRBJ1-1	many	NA	TGCGCCAGCAGCACGGGGGCAGGGAGGGACAACACTGAAGCTTTCTTT	CASSTGAGRDNTEAFF
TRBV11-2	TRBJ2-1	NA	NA	TGTGCCAGCAGCTTAGACGTGAGCTCCTACAATGAGCAGTTCTTC	CASSLDVSSYNEQFF